This T cell receptor beta chain was recovered during a study of T cell changes during pregnancy in multiple sclerosis (dated by TCRdb to the late 2010s). Context from the whole study: The study looked at changes in the T cell repertoire across pregnancy in women with multiple sclerosis.

Per the germline V gene, LGHNA is the CDR1 and YNFKEQ is the CDR2. Including the terminal cysteine and phenylalanine, the CDR3 comprises 13 residues. Left in the record is the CDR3 DNA by itself, 39 bases read in frame from the first base. V has 0 bases trimmed and J has 15 bases trimmed; junction bases matching no gene number 8. Libraries were prepared through the immunoSEQ multiplex PCR assay. Sourced from immuneACCESS, this table was stored by TCRdb with only in-frame sequences that have V and J called. A share of the clones is absent; for the studies checked, an unresolved V gene accounts for under half, and the remainder has no known explanation. The sample yields about 70,000 clones; around 92% were counted once. The ten largest clones add up to roughly 1.5% of the sample. On this clone itself: It lacks a known antigen. Nothing much larger sits one base from this clone, and base qualities are not available.

The TCR sequence derives from a female donor with multiple sclerosis, enrolled in a pregnancy study. The chain uses TRBV4-2 and TRBJ2-1, and 7 junction bases match TRBD1. This specimen was peripheral blood, taken after pregnancy. The CDR3 protein: CASSQESDRLGFF. The DNA sequence reads TGTGCCAGCAGCCAAGAATCGGACAGGCTCGGGTTCTTC.